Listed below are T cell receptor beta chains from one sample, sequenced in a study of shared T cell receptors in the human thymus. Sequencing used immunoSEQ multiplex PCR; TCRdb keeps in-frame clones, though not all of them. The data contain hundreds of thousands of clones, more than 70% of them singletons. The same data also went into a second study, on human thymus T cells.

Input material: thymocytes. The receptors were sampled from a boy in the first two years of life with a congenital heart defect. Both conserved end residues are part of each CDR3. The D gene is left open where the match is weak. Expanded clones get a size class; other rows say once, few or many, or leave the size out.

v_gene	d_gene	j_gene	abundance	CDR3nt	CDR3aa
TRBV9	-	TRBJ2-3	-	TGTGCCAGCAGCGTAGATTCTGGGAGCCCAGATACGCAGTATTTT	CASSVDSGSPDTQYF
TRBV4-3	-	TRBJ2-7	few	TGCGCCAGCAGCCAAGATCCCGCCGGGAACCGGTACGAGCAGTACTTC	CASSQDPAGNRYEQYF
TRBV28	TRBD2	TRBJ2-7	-	TGTGCCAGCAGTGTTGGGGCTAGCGGGAACTACGAGCAGTACTTC	CASSVGASGNYEQYF
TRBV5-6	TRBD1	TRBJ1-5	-	TGTGCCAGCAGCTTCGGAAGGACAGGGGCAAGGGTGAATCAGCCCCAGCATTTT	CASSFGRTGARVNQPQHF
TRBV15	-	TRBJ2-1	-	TGTGCCACCAGTGGAGGGCATGGTGAGCAGTTCTTC	CATSGGHGEQFF
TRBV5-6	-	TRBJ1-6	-	TGTGCCAGCAGCCCGCGCTACGGGAGCTCCTATAATTCACCCCTCCACTTT	CASSPRYGSSYNSPLHF
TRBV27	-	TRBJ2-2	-	TGTGCCAGCAGCCACCATAGAACGTCGAACACCGGGGAGCTGTTTTTT	CASSHHRTSNTGELFF
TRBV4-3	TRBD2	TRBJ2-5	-	TGCGCCAGCAGCCAAGATAATAGCGGGAGAGGCGCAGAGACCCAGTACTTC	CASSQDNSGRGAETQYF
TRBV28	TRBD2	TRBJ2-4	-	TGTGCCAGCAGTGTCCCGGATAGCGGGAGACCCCTAGCCAAAAACATTCAGTACTTC	CASSVPDSGRPLAKNIQYF
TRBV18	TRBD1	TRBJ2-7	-	TGTGCCAGCTCACAGGAACGGACAGGGCGGGACGAGCAGTACTTC	CASSQERTGRDEQYF
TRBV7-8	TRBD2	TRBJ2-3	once	TGTGCCAGCAGCGCTAGCGGGGCTGGAGATACGCAGTATTTT	CASSASGAGDTQYF